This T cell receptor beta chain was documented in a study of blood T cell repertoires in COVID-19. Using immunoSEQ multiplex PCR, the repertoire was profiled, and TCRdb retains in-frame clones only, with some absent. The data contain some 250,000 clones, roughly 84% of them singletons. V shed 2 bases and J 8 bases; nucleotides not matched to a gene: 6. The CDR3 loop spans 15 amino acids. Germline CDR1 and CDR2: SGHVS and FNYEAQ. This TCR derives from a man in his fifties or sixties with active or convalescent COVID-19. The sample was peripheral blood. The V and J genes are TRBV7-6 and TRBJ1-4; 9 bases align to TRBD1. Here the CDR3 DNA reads TGTGCCAGCAGCTTACTGGGACAGGGTTTAGAAAAACTGTTTTTT. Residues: CASSLLGQGLEKLFF.